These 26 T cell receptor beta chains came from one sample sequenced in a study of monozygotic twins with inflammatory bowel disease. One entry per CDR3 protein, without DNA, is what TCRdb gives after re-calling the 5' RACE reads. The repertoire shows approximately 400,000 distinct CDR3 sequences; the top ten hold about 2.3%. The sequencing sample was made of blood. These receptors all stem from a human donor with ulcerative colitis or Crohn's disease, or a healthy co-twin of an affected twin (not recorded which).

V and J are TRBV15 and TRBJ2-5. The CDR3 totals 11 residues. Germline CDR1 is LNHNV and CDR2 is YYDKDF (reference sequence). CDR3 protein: CATSNDRTQYF. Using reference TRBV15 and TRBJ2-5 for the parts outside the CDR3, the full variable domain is DAMVIQNPRYQVTQFGKPVTLSCSQTLNHNVMYWYQQKSSQAPKLLFHYYDKDFNNEADTPDNFQSRRPNTSFCFLDIRSPGLGDTAMYLCATSNDRTQYFGPGTRLLVL.

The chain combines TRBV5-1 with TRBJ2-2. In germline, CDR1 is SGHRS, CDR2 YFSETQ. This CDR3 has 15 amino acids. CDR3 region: CASSLGRLETGELFF.

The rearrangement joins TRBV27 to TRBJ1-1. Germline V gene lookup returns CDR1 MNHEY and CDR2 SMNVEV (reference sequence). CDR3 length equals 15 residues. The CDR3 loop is CASSLFAGLNTEAFF.

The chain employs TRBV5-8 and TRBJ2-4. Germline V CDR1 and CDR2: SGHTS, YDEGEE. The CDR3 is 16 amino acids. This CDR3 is CASSFRRELAKNMQYF.

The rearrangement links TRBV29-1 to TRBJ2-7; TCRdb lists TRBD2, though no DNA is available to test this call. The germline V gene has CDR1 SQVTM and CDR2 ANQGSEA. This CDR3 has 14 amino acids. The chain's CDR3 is CSVARLAGESEQYF.

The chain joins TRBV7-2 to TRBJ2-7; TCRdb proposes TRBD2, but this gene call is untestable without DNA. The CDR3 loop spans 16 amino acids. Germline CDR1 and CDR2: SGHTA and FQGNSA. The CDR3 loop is CASSSWTSGATREQYF.

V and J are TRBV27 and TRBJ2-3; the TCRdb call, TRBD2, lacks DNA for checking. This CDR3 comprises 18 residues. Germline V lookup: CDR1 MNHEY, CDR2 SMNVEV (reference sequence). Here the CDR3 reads CASSFYPPSGSSTDTQYF.

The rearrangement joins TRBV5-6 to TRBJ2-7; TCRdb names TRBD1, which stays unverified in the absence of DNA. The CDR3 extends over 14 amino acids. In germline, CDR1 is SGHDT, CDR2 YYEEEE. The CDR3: CASSLPSHGYEQYF.

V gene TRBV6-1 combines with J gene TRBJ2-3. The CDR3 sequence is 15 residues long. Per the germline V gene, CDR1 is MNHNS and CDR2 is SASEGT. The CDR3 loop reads CASRDYGRITDTQYF.

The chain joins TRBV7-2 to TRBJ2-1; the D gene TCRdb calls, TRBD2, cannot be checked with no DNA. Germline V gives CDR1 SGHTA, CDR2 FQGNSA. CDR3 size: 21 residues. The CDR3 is CASSLAGGWLAGGPAYNEQFF.

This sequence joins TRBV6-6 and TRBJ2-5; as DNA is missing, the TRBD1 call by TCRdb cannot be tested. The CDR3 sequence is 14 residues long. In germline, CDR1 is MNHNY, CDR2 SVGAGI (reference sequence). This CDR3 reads CASSYEGRGETQYF.

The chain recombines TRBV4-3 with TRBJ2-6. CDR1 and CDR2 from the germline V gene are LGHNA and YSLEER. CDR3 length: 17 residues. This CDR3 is CASSQEFVSSGANVLTF.

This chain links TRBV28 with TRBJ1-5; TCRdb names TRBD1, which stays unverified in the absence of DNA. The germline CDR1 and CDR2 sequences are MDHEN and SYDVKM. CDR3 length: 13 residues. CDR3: CASRRQANQPQHF.

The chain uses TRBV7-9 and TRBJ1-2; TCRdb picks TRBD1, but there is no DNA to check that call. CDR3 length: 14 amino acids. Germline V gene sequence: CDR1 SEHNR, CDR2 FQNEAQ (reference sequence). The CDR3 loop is CASSLVSSGQGYTF. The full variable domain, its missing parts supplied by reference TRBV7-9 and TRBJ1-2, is DTGVSQNPRHKITKRGQNVTFRCDPISEHNRLYWYRQTLGQGPEFLTYFQNEAQLEKSRLLSDRFSAERPKGSFSTLEIQRTEQGDSAMYLCASSLVSSGQGYTFGSGTRLTVV.

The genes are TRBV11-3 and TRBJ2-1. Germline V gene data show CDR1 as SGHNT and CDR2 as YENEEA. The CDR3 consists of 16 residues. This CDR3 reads CASSLDSGGSYNEQFF.

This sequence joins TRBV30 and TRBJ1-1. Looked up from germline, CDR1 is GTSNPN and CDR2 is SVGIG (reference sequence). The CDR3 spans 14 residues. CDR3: CALTPLAGSTEAFF.

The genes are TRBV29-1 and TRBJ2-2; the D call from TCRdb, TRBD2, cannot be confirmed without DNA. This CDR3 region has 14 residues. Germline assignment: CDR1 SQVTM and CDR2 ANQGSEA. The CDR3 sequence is CSVVTGLNTGELFF.

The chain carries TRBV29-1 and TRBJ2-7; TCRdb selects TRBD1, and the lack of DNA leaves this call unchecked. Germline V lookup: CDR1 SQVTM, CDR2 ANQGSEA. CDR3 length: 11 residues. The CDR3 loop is CSVVGTYEQYF.

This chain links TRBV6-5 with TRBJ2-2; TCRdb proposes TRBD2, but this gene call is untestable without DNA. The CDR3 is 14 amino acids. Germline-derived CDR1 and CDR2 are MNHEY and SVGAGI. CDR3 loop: CASSYSKGRGELFF.

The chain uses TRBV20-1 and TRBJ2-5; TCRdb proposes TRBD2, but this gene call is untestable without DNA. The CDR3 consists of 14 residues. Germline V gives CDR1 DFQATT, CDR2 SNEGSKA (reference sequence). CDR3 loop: CSAISGGAGETQYF.

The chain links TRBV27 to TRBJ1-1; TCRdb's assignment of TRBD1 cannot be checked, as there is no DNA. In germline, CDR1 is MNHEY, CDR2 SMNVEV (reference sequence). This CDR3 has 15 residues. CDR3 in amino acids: CASTPRGRANTEAFF.

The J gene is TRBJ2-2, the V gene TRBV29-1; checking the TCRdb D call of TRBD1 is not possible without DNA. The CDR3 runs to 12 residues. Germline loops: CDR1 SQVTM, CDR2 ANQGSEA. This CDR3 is CSVSRVTGELFF.

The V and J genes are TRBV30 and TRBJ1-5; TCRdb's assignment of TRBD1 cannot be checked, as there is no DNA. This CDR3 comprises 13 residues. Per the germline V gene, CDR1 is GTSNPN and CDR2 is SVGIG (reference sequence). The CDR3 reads CAWSRQVDQPQHF.

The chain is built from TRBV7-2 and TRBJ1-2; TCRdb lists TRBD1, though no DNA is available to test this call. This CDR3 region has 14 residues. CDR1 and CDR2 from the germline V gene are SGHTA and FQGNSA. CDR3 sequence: CASSFDTGIRGYTF.

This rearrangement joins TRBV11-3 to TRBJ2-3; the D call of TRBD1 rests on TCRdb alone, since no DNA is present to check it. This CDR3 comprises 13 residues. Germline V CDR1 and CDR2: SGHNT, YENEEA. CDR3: CASSSDRGDTQYF.

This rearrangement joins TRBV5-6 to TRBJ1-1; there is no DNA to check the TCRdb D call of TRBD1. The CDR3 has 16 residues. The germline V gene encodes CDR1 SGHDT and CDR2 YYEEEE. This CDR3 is CASSPRDRGRVTEAFF.